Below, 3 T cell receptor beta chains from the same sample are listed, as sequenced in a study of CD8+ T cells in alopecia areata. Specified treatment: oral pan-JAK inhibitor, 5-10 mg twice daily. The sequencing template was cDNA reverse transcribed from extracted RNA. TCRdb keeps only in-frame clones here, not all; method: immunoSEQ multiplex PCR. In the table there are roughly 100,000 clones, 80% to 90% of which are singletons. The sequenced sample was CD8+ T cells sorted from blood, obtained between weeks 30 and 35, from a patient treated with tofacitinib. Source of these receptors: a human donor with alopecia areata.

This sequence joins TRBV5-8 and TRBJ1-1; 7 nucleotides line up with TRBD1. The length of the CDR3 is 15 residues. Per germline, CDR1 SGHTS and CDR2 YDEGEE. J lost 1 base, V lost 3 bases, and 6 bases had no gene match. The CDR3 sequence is CASSSPGQWNTEAFF. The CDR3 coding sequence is TGTGCCAGCAGCTCTCCGGGACAGTGGAACACTGAAGCTTTCTTT. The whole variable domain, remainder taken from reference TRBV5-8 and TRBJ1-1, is EAGVTQSPTHLIKTRGQQATLRCSPISGHTSVYWYQQALGLGLQFLLWYDEGEERNRGNFPPRFSGRQFPNYSSELNVNALELEDSALYLCASSSPGQWNTEAFFGQGTRLTVV.

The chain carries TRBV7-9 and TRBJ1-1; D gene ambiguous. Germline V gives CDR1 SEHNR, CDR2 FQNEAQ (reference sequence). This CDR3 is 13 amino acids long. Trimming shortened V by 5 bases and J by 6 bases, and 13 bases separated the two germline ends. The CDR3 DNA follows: TGTGCCAGCAGCCCCCATTCTAATCCTGAAGCTTTCTTT. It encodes CASSPHSNPEAFF.

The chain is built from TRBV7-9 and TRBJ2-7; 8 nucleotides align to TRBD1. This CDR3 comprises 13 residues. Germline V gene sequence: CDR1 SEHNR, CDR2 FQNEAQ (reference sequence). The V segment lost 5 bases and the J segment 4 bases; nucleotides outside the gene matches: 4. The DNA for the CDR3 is TGTGCCAGCAGCCCGCGGACAGGGTACGAGCAGTACTTC. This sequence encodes CASSPRTGYEQYF.